This entry describes one T cell receptor (beta chain). In the source study's methods: Estimated nucleated cell counts came from reference gene primer amplification. Here immunoSEQ multiplex PCR was the method, and the copy in TCRdb shows in-frame clones only, minus some. The V and J calls and clone size come from that table; D and trimming were worked out from the DNA. The sample lists more than 95,000 clones, approximately 84% occurring once. The sample comes from a study of blood T cell repertoires in COVID-19. What was sequenced was peripheral blood. This TCR derives from a man between 65 and 79 years old with active or convalescent COVID-19.

The CDR3 DNA sequence: TGTGCCAGCAGCTTAGTTTCCAGGGGCACAGATACGCAGTATTTT. This translates into CASSLVSRGTDTQYF. The genes are TRBV7-6 and TRBJ2-3; D might be TRBD1 (5 bases). The CDR3 consists of 15 residues. Germline CDR1 SGHVS, CDR2 FNYEAQ. Trimming shortened V by 1 base and J by 1 base, and 9 bases separated the two germline ends.